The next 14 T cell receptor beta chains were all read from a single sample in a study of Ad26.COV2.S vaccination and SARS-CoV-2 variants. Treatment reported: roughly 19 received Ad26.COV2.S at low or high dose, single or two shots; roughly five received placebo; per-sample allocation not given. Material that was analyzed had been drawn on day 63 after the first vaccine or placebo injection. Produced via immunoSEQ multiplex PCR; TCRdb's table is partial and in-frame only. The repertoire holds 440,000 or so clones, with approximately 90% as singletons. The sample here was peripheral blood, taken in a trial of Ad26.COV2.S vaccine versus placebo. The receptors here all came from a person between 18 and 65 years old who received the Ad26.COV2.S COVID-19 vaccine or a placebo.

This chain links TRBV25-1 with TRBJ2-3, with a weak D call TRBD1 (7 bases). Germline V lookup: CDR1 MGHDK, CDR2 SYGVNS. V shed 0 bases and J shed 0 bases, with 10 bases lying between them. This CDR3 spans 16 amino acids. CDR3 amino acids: CASSEYPGGSTDTQYF. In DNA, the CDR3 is TGTGCCAGCAGTGAATATCCAGGGGGGAGCACAGATACGCAGTATTTT. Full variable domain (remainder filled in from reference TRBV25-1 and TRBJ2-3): EADIYQTPRYLVIGTGKKITLECSQTMGHDKMYWYQQDPGMELHLIHYSYGVNSTEKGDLSSESTVSRIRTEHFPLTLESARPSHTSQYLCASSEYPGGSTDTQYFGPGTRLTVL.

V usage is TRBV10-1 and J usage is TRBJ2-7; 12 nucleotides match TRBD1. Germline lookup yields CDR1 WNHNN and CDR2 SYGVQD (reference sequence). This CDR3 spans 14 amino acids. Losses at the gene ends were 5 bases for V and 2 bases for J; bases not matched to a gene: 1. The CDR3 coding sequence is TGCGCCAGCAGTAGGGACAGGGGGCCCTACGAGCAGTACTTC. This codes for CASSRDRGPYEQYF.

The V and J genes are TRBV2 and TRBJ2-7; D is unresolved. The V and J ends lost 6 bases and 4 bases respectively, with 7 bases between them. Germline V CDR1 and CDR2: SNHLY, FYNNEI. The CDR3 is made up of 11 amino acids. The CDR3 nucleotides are TGTGCCAGCAGCCCCAGTTACGAGCAGTACTTC. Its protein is CASSPSYEQYF.

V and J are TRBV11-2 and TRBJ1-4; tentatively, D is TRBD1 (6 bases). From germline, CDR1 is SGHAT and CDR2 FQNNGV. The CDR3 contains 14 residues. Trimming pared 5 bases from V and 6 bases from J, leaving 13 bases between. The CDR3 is CASSQGGGDEKLFF. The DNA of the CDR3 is TGTGCCAGCAGCCAAGGGGGGGGAGATGAAAAACTGTTTTTT.

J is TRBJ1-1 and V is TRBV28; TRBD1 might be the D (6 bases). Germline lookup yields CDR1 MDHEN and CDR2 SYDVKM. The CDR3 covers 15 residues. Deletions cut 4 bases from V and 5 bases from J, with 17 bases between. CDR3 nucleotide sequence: TGTGCCAGCAGTTCCAACAGGGTATCGTCGACTGAAGCTTTCTTT. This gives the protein CASSSNRVSSTEAFF.

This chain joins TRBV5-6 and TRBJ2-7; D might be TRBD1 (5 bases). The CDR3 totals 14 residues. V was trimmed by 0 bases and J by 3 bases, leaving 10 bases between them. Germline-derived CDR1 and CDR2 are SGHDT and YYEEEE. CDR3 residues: CASSLGQTYYEQYF. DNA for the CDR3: TGTGCCAGCAGCTTGGGACAGACATACTACGAGCAGTACTTC.

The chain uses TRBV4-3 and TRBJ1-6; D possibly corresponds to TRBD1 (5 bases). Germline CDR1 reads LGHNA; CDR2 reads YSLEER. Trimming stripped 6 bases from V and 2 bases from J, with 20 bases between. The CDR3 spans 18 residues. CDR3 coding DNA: TGCGCCAGCAGACAGACATCACGAGGGGCCGCCTATAATTCACCCCTCCACTTT. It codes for CASRQTSRGAAYNSPLHF.

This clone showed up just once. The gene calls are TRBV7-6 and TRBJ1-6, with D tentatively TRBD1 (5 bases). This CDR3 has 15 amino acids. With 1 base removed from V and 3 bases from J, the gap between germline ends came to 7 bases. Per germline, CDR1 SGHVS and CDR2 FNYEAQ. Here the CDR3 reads CASSLGDYYNSPLHF. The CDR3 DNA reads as TGTGCCAGCAGCTTAGGGGACTACTATAATTCACCCCTCCACTTT. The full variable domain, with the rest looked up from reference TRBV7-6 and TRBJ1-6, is GAGVSQSPRYKVTKRGQDVALRCDPISGHVSLYWYRQALGQGPEFLTYFNYEAQQDKSGLPNDRFSAERPEGSISTLTIQRTEQRDSAMYRCASSLGDYYNSPLHFGNGTRLTVT.

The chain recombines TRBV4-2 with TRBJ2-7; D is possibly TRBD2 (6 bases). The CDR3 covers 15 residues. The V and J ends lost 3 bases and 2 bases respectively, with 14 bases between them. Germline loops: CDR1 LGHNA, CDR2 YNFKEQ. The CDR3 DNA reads TGTGCCAGCAGCCACGCTAGCGTGGAAACCTACGAGCAGTACTTC. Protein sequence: CASSHASVETYEQYF.

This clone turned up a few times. The DNA for the CDR3 is TGTGCCTGGAGCAGACTAGCGGGGAGCTACGAGCAGTACTTC. Protein: CAWSRLAGSYEQYF. J is TRBJ2-7 and V is TRBV30; 11 positions match TRBD2. Trimming took 3 bases from V and 3 from J; bases not matched to a gene: 4. The CDR3 runs 14 residues. Germline V gene lookup returns CDR1 GTSNPN and CDR2 SVGIG (reference sequence).

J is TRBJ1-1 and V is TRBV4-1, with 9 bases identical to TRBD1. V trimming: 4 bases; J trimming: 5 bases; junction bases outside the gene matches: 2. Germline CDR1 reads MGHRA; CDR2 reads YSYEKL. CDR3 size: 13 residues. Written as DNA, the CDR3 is TGCGCCAGCAGCCGAGGGACAGGGACTGAAGCTTTCTTT. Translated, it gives CASSRGTGTEAFF.

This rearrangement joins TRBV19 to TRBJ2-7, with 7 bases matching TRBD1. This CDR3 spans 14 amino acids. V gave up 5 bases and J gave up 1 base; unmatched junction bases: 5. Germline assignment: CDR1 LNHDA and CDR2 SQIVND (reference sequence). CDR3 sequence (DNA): TGTGCCAGTAGTGTACAGGGGACATCCTACGAGCAGTACTTC. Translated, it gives CASSVQGTSYEQYF.

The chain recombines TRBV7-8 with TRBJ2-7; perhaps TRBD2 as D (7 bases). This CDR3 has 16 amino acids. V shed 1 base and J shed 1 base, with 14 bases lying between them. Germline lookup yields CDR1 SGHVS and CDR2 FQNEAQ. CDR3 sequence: CASSLVRRGPSYEQYF. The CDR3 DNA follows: TGTGCCAGCAGCTTAGTTCGGCGGGGGCCTTCCTACGAGCAGTACTTC.

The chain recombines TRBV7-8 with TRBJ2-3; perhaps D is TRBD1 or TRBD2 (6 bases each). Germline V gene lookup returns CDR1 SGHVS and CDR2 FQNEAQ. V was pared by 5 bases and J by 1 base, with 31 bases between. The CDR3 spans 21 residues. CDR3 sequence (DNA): TGTGCCAGCAGCACAACCGCCCCGGGGGCCCCCCCAAGCTCTGGCACAGATACGCAGTATTTT. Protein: CASSTTAPGAPPSSGTDTQYF. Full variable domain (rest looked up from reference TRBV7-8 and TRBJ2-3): GAGVSQSPRYKVAKRGQDVALRCDPISGHVSLFWYQQALGQGPEFLTYFQNEAQLDKSGLPSDRFFAERPEGSVSTLKIQRTQQEDSAVYLCASSTTAPGAPPSSGTDTQYFGPGTRLTVL.